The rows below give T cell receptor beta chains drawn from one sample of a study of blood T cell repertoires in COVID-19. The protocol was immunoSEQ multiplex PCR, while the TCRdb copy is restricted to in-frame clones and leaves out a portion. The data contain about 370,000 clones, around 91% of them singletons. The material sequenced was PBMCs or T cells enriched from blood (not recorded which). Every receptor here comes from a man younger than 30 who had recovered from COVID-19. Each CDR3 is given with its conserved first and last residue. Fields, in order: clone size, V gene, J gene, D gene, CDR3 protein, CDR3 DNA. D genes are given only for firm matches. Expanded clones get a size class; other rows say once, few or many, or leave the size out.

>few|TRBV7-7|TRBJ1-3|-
CASSLQEGNTIYF
TGTGCCAGCAGCCTACAGGAGGGAAACACCATATATTTT
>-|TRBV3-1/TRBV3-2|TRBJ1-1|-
CASSRGPMNTEAFF
TGTGCCAGCAGCCGGGGCCCCATGAACACTGAAGCTTTCTTT
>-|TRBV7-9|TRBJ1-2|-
CASSSAQSYGYTF
TGTGCCAGCAGCTCAGCACAGTCCTATGGCTACACCTTC
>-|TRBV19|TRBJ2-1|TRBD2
CASHKTSGKGDEQFF
TGTGCCAGTCACAAGACTAGCGGGAAAGGTGATGAGCAGTTCTTC
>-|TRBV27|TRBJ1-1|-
CASSLSVVRVGTEAFF
TGTGCCAGCAGTTTATCGGTCGTCAGGGTAGGCACTGAAGCTTTCTTT
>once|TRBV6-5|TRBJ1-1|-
CASSYSGRSTEAFF
TGTGCCAGCAGTTACTCGGGTAGGAGCACTGAAGCTTTCTTT
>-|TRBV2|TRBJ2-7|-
CASSVAGGASYEQYF
TGTGCCAGCAGTGTGGCTGGCGGGGCCTCCTACGAGCAGTACTTC
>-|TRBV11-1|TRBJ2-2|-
CASTINQGTGELFF
TGTGCCAGCACCATTAACCAGGGTACGGGGGAGCTGTTTTTT
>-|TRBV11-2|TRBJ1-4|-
CASSSASGVWFF
TGTGCCAGCAGCTCCGCCTCAGGGGTTTGGTTTTTT
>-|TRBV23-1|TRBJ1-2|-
CASRSRWGEGYTF
TGCGCCAGCAGATCAAGGTGGGGGGAAGGCTACACCTTC
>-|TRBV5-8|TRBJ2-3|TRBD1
CASSLGQGRTDTQYF
TGTGCCAGCAGCTTAGGACAGGGACGCACAGATACGCAGTATTTT
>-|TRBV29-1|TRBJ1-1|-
CSVTGNAGTEAFF
TGCAGCGTTACAGGGAACGCTGGCACTGAAGCTTTCTTT
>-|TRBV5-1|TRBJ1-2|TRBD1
CASSLGPTGASGYTF
TGCGCCAGCAGCCTCGGACCGACAGGGGCGAGTGGCTACACCTTC
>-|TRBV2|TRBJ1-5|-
CASSERELYSNQPQHF
TGTGCCAGCAGTGAGCGGGAGCTTTATAGCAATCAGCCCCAGCATTTT
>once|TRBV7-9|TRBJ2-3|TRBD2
CASSLLSAGGSRTDTQYF
TGTGCCAGCAGCTTACTATCGGCCGGGGGGTCGCGCACAGATACGCAGTATTTT
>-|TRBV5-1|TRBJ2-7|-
CASATGPASYEQYF
TGCGCCAGCGCTACAGGGCCTGCCTCCTACGAGCAGTACTTC
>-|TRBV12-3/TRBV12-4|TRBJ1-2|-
CASSFDSGYGYTF
TGTGCCAGCAGTTTTGACAGTGGCTATGGCTACACCTTC
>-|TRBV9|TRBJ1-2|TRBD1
CASSVNAGGRGYTF
TGTGCCAGCAGCGTAAATGCAGGGGGAAGGGGCTACACCTTC
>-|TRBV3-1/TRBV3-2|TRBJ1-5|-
CASSQPLGPQHF
TGTGCCAGCAGCCAACCACTAGGGCCCCAGCATTTT
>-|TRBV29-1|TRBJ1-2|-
CSVMGEQDGYTF
TGCAGCGTTATGGGCGAACAGGATGGCTACACCTTC
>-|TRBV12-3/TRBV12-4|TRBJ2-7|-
CASSLQRAGEQYF
TGTGCCAGCAGCTTACAGCGGGCGGGGGAGCAGTACTTC
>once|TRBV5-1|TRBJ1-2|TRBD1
CASSSADRGGYTF
TGCGCCAGCAGCTCGGCGGACAGGGGGGGCTACACCTTC
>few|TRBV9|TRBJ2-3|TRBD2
CASSVEGAGYGDTQYF
TGTGCCAGCAGCGTCGAGGGAGCGGGGTACGGAGATACGCAGTATTTT
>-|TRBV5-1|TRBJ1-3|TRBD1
CASSPGQGAPGNTIYF
TGCGCCAGCAGCCCGGGACAGGGGGCGCCTGGAAACACCATATATTTT
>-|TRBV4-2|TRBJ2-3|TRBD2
CASSQEGLADTQYF
TGTGCCAGCAGCCAAGAAGGACTAGCCGATACGCAGTATTTT
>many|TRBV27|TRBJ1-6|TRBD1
CASSLPGGDSPLHF
TGTGCCAGCAGTTTACCAGGGGGCGACTCACCCCTCCACTTT
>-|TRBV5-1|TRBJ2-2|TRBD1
CASRLGQGTGELFF
TGCGCCAGCAGACTCGGACAGGGTACCGGGGAGCTGTTTTTT
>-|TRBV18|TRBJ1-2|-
CASSPKRIPDGYTF
TGTGCCAGCTCACCTAAGAGGATCCCGGATGGCTACACCTTC
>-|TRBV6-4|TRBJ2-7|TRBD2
CASSDSSLAESYEQYF
TGTGCCAGCAGTGACTCGAGTCTAGCGGAGAGCTACGAGCAGTACTTC
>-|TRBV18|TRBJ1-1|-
CASSPSFQGMNTEAFF
TGTGCCAGCTCACCTTCCTTCCAGGGGATGAACACTGAAGCTTTCTTT
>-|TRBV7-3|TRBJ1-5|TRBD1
CASSRDRRRESRGNQPQHF
TGTGCCAGCAGCCGGGACAGACGAAGAGAGAGTAGGGGCAATCAGCCCCAGCATTTT
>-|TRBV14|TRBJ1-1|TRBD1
CASSPGTGALNTEAFF
TGTGCCAGCAGCCCCGGGACAGGGGCCTTGAACACTGAAGCTTTCTTT
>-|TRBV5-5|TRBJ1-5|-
CASHERPSNQPQHF
TGTGCCAGCCATGAGAGGCCTAGCAATCAGCCCCAGCATTTT
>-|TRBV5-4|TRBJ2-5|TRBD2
CASSLAVASGRMAETQYF
TGTGCCAGCAGCTTGGCGGTGGCTAGCGGGAGGATGGCAGAGACCCAGTACTTC
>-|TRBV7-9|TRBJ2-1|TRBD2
CASSSGLADNEQFF
TGTGCCAGCAGCTCGGGACTAGCGGACAATGAGCAGTTCTTC
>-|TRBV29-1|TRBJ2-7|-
CSVVARSYEQYF
TGCAGCGTTGTAGCCCGGTCCTACGAGCAGTACTTC
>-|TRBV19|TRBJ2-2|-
CAVLTGALTGELFF
TGTGCTGTTTTGACAGGAGCCTTAACCGGGGAGCTGTTTTTT